Presented here are 25 T cell receptor beta chains from one specimen sequenced in a study of response to subunit inactivated influenza vaccine. TCRdb independently ran MiXCR on the RT-PCR reads; one entry per CDR3 protein. The sample consists of some 190,000 distinct CDR3 sequences, 13% to 15% of them appearing once. The sequences come from CD8+ T cells sorted from PBMCs, collected 5 days after vaccination. The receptor source for this set is a man in his fifties or sixties who received an inactivated influenza vaccine.

V is TRBV7-2 and J is TRBJ2-7; 7 bases agree with TRBD2. This CDR3 is 14 amino acids long. Trimming removed 4 bases from V and 2 bases from J; junction bases left unmatched: 5. Germline CDR1 is SGHTA and CDR2 is FQGNSA. The CDR3 bases are TGTGCCAGCAGCTCGGCTAGCGGAACCTACGAGCAGTACTTC. Translated, it gives CASSSASGTYEQYF.

This sequence joins TRBV12-3 or TRBV12-4 and TRBJ2-7, with 10 bases identical to TRBD2. Trimming at V came to 7 bases and at J to 2 bases, leaving 8 bases not matched to a gene. This CDR3 is 15 amino acids long. CDR3 sequence (DNA): TGTGCCAGCACCGGGGGACTAGCGCCTGCCTACGAGCAGTACTTC. This encodes CASTGGLAPAYEQYF.

This clonotype was seen at least ten times. The V and J genes are TRBV15 and TRBJ2-3; 10 bases line up with TRBD2. Trimming took 0 bases from V and 2 from J; bases not matched to a gene: 8. The CDR3 extends over 18 amino acids. Germline CDR1 LNHNV, CDR2 YYDKDF (reference sequence). In nucleotides, the CDR3 is TGTGCCACCAGCAGAGATCGGTTAGCGGGGGGATCCACAGATACGCAGTATTTT. This sequence encodes CATSRDRLAGGSTDTQYF.

V is TRBV20-1 and J is TRBJ1-2, with TRBD1 matching over 12 bases. The CDR3 sequence is 12 residues long. V gave up 6 bases and J gave up 7 bases; unmatched junction bases: 3. Germline CDR1 is DFQATT and CDR2 is SNEGSKA (reference sequence). The CDR3 loop reads CSAGTGGSGYTF. Here the CDR3 DNA reads TGCAGTGCCGGGACAGGGGGCTCTGGCTACACCTTC.

CDR3 amino acids: CASSLAAQETQYF. The DNA of the CDR3 is TGTGCCAGCAGTTTAGCGGCTCAAGAGACCCAGTACTTC. V is TRBV12-3 or TRBV12-4 and J is TRBJ2-5; D gene uncertain. V dropped 0 bases and J dropped 2 bases, with 4 bases sitting between them. This CDR3 region has 13 residues.

There are a few counts of this clonotype. V and J are TRBV11-2 and TRBJ2-4; no firm D call. This CDR3 has 17 amino acids. The germline V and J ends were trimmed by 1 base and 0 bases, with 13 bases remaining between them. Per germline, CDR1 SGHAT and CDR2 FQNNGV. In DNA, the CDR3 is TGTGCCAGCAGCTTAGGCTTAGGAACAGCAGCCAAAAACATTCAGTACTTC. Amino acids: CASSLGLGTAAKNIQYF. Looking up the rest from reference TRBV11-2 and TRBJ2-4 gives the full variable domain: EAGVAQSPRYKIIEKRQSVAFWCNPISGHATLYWYQQILGQGPKLLIQFQNNGVVDDSQLPKDRFSAERLKGVDSTLKIQPAKLEDSAVYLCASSLGLGTAAKNIQYFGAGTRLSVL.

This clonotype was seen a few times. The chain uses TRBV27 and TRBJ2-7; tentatively, D is TRBD2 (5 bases). Germline lookup yields CDR1 MNHEY and CDR2 SMNVEV (reference sequence). Trimming pared 3 bases from V and 4 bases from J, leaving 13 bases between. The CDR3 is 14 amino acids. The CDR3 DNA reads as TGTGCCAGCAGTTTCCTCCCGGACTTTTACGAGCAGTACTTC. Its protein product is CASSFLPDFYEQYF.

In this sample, this clonotype turned up many times. V gene TRBV12-3 or TRBV12-4 combines with J gene TRBJ1-6, with a weak D call TRBD1 (6 bases). The CDR3 contains 13 residues. The V end lost 6 bases, the J end lost 11 bases, and 14 bases lay between the germline ends. Here the CDR3 reads CASSRDKSAPLHF. The CDR3, as DNA: TGTGCCAGCAGCCGGGACAAATCGGCACCCCTCCACTTT.

This clonotype was picked up a small number of times. The chain combines TRBV28 with TRBJ2-1; a possible D gene is TRBD2 (5 bases). Germline CDR1 is MDHEN and CDR2 is SYDVKM. The CDR3 length is 13 residues. Trimming pared 3 bases from V and 8 bases from J, leaving 11 bases between. The CDR3 here is CASSFLLGDEQFF. CDR3 bases: TGTGCCAGCAGTTTTTTGCTCGGGGATGAGCAGTTCTTC. Full variable domain (rest looked up from reference TRBV28 and TRBJ2-1): DVKVTQSSRYLVKRTGEKVFLECVQDMDHENMFWYRQDPGLGLRLIYFSYDVKMKEKGDIPEGYSVSREKKERFSLILESASTNQTSMYLCASSFLLGDEQFFGPGTRLTVL.

The chain couples TRBV11-2 to TRBJ1-2; a weak D match, TRBD1 (5 bases). Germline V gene sequence: CDR1 SGHAT, CDR2 FQNNGV. The CDR3 is made up of 13 amino acids. Trimming left V 4 bases short and J 8 bases short, with 14 bases between. CDR3 nucleotide sequence: TGTGCCAGCAGCTCGGTCGCGCGGGGGGGCTACACCTTC. Its protein product is CASSSVARGGYTF.

This clonotype was seen a few times. The V and J genes are TRBV20-1 and TRBJ2-2; D is unresolved. The CDR3 spans 14 residues. V was trimmed by 0 bases and J by 3 bases, leaving 8 bases between them. Germline CDR1 is DFQATT and CDR2 is SNEGSKA (reference sequence). CDR3 residues: CSARDESYTGELFF. For the CDR3, the DNA is TGCAGTGCTAGAGATGAGTCGTACACCGGGGAGCTGTTTTTT.

The chain joins TRBV29-1 to TRBJ1-1; D call uncertain. This CDR3 has 11 amino acids. Germline V lookup: CDR1 SQVTM, CDR2 ANQGSEA. V lost 6 bases and J lost 8, with 13 bases in between. The CDR3 spells CSVWRAQEAFF. DNA of the CDR3: TGCAGCGTCTGGAGGGCCCAGGAAGCTTTCTTT. Variable domain in full (rest from reference TRBV29-1 and TRBJ1-1): SAVISQKPSRDICQRGTSLTIQCQVDSQVTMMFWYRQQPGQSLTLIATANQGSEATYESGFVIDKFPISRPNLTFSTLTVSNMSPEDSSIYLCSVWRAQEAFFGQGTRLTVV.

This rearrangement joins TRBV5-1 to TRBJ2-1; D possibly corresponds to TRBD2 (5 bases). With 6 bases removed from V and 0 bases from J, the gap between germline ends came to 10 bases. Germline V gene lookup returns CDR1 SGHRS and CDR2 YFSETQ. The CDR3 spans 14 residues. The chain's CDR3 is CASTVASSYNEQFF. CDR3 sequence (DNA): TGCGCCAGCACCGTAGCGAGCTCCTACAATGAGCAGTTCTTC.

This clonotype has a handful of counts. V usage is TRBV27 and J usage is TRBJ2-1, with 8 bases that match TRBD2. This CDR3 comprises 17 residues. V shed 2 bases, J shed 7 bases, and the junction held 13 bases outside the gene matches. CDR1 and CDR2 (germline): MNHEY, SMNVEV (reference sequence). The CDR3 DNA sequence: TGTGCCAGCAGTTTAGCCCGGCTTGGCGGGGGGTGGAATGAGCAGTTCTTC. Translating gives CASSLARLGGGWNEQFF.

This clonotype was counted between two and nine times. The rearrangement links TRBV5-4 to TRBJ2-1, with D possibly TRBD1 on 6 matching bases. The CDR3 totals 15 residues. Trimming stripped 3 bases from V and 0 bases from J, with 10 bases between. Germline CDR1 SGHNT, CDR2 YYREEE (reference sequence). The CDR3 here is CASSSTGSSYNEQFF. The CDR3 DNA is TGTGCCAGCAGCTCAACAGGGAGCTCCTACAATGAGCAGTTCTTC.

This chain connects TRBV28 to TRBJ2-3; the D gene is possibly TRBD1 (5 bases). The germline CDR1 and CDR2 sequences are MDHEN and SYDVKM. This CDR3 region has 17 residues. V shed 4 bases and J shed 3 bases, with 20 bases lying between them. This CDR3 reads CASSSTRTPRETDTQYF. The CDR3 DNA reads as TGTGCCAGCAGTTCCACCCGGACCCCCAGGGAAACAGATACGCAGTATTTT.

In this sample, this clonotype turned up a few times. J is TRBJ2-1 and V is TRBV11-2; 12 bases align to TRBD2. The CDR3 contains 19 residues. Germline lookup yields CDR1 SGHAT and CDR2 FQNNGV. J gave up 6 bases and V 5 bases, and 17 bases lay outside the gene matches. In DNA, the CDR3 is TGTGCCAGCAGCAAGATCCCAGGGTGGGGACTAGCGGGCAGCAATGAGCAGTTCTTC. Residues: CASSKIPGWGLAGSNEQFF.

The chain employs TRBV4-1 and TRBJ1-1; TRBD1 aligns across 9 bases. Germline assignment: CDR1 MGHRA and CDR2 YSYEKL. The CDR3 loop spans 16 amino acids. J lost 4 bases, V lost 4 bases, and 10 bases had no gene match. The CDR3 here is CASSPVPGQGSTEAFF. CDR3 DNA: TGCGCCAGCAGCCCCGTCCCGGGACAGGGTTCCACTGAAGCTTTCTTT.

To note about this clonotype: A much larger clone differs from this one at a single base, so this may be a read error. The genes are TRBV7-2 and TRBJ2-7, with 8 bases aligning to TRBD1. There are 17 residues in the CDR3. Looked up from germline, CDR1 is SGHTA and CDR2 is FQGNSA. CDR3 protein: CASILALLGQASYEQYF. The CDR3 DNA is TGTGCCAGCATCTTAGCGCTTCTGGGACAGGCCTCCTACGAGCAGTACTTC.

The chain is built from TRBV5-1 and TRBJ2-7; 8 bases match TRBD2. J lost 7 bases, V lost 2 bases, and 5 bases had no gene match. CDR3 length: 13 amino acids. Germline V gene data show CDR1 as SGHRS and CDR2 as YFSETQ. CDR3 in DNA: TGCGCCAGCAGCTTCGGGGGGGCCAGTGAGCAGTACTTC. Translation: CASSFGGASEQYF.

This clonotype was counted once. The chain combines TRBV20-1 with TRBJ2-1; D uncertain. Germline V CDR1 and CDR2: DFQATT, SNEGSKA (reference sequence). The CDR3 has 12 amino acids. Between the trimmed V and J ends, which lost 7 bases and 0 bases, there was a span of 7 bases. Here the CDR3 reads CSGRVSYNEQFF. DNA of the CDR3: TGCAGTGGACGGGTCTCCTACAATGAGCAGTTCTTC.

In this sample, this clonotype turned up a few times. The CDR3: CASSLVAGLAGHYEQYF. The CDR3 nucleotides read TGTGCCAGCAGCTTAGTGGCGGGACTAGCGGGGCACTACGAGCAGTACTTC. The chain combines TRBV11-2 with TRBJ2-7, with 13 nucleotides matching TRBD2. J was trimmed by 3 bases and V by 1 base; bases with no gene match: 6. Germline CDR1 SGHAT, CDR2 FQNNGV. The length of the CDR3 is 17 residues.

This clonotype was counted between two and nine times. This rearrangement joins TRBV14 to TRBJ2-3, with 7 bases identical to TRBD1. This CDR3 region has 17 residues. The germline V gene encodes CDR1 SGHDN and CDR2 FVKESK. Trimming removed 4 bases from V and 4 bases from J; junction bases left unmatched: 14. The CDR3 nucleotides are TGTGCCAGCAGCCCGTACGGACAGGCCAGAGGATCAGATACGCAGTATTTT. The encoded protein is CASSPYGQARGSDTQYF.

V and J are TRBV28 and TRBJ1-1; D is uncertain. This CDR3 is built from 14 residues. Per the germline V gene, CDR1 is MDHEN and CDR2 is SYDVKM. Trimming removed 6 bases at V and 1 base at J, with 12 bases between. CDR3 amino acids: CASRPPSRNTEAFF. The CDR3 region has the DNA TGTGCCAGCAGGCCGCCGTCGAGGAACACTGAAGCTTTCTTT. Using reference TRBV28 and TRBJ1-1 for the parts outside the CDR3, the full variable domain is DVKVTQSSRYLVKRTGEKVFLECVQDMDHENMFWYRQDPGLGLRLIYFSYDVKMKEKGDIPEGYSVSREKKERFSLILESASTNQTSMYLCASRPPSRNTEAFFGQGTRLTVV.

This clonotype was seen a handful of times. This chain joins TRBV7-8 and TRBJ2-1, with 10 bases identical to TRBD2. Germline V CDR1 and CDR2: SGHVS, FQNEAQ. This CDR3 comprises 15 residues. V dropped 4 bases and J dropped 10; count of bases not matched to a gene: 10. This CDR3 reads CASSWRAGGPGEQFF. The CDR3 nucleotides read TGTGCCAGCAGCTGGAGAGCGGGGGGGCCTGGCGAGCAGTTCTTC.